Presented here are 29 T cell receptor beta chains from one specimen sequenced in a study of blood T cell repertoires in COVID-19. Profiled with immunoSEQ multiplex PCR; TCRdb holds only in-frame clones, not every one. Of some 250,000 clones in the sample, about 90% were seen once. The sequenced sample was PBMCs or T cells enriched from blood (not recorded which). The receptors originated from a human donor in a cohort exposed to, infected with or recovered from COVID-19 (not recorded which). The donor label of this sample is uncertain.

The V and J genes are TRBV10-3 and TRBJ2-6; D unclear. The V and J ends lost 8 bases and 2 bases respectively, with 13 bases between them. Germline V gives CDR1 ENHRY, CDR2 SYGVKD. This CDR3 spans 15 amino acids. This CDR3 is CAILDSVPGANVLTF. CDR3 bases: TGTGCCATCCTCGACTCGGTCCCTGGGGCCAACGTCCTGACTTTC.

This sequence joins TRBV3-1 (or the pseudogene TRBV3-2) and TRBJ2-7; TRBD1 might be the D (5 bases). V was clipped by 1 base and J by 1 base, with 8 bases between them. The germline V gene encodes CDR1 LGHDT and CDR2 YNNKEL (reference sequence). This CDR3 has 14 amino acids. In DNA, the CDR3 is TGTGCCAGCAGCCAAGGACAGCTTTCCTACGAGCAGTACTTC. Translating gives CASSQGQLSYEQYF.

The chain couples TRBV4-1 to TRBJ1-5; 7 bases align to TRBD1. This CDR3 contains 15 residues. Trimming removed 1 base from V and 4 bases from J; junction bases left unmatched: 4. Germline-derived CDR1 and CDR2 are MGHRA and YSYEKL. CDR3: CASSQVSGQNQPQHF. The CDR3, as DNA: TGCGCCAGCAGCCAAGTTTCGGGACAGAATCAGCCCCAGCATTTT.

The V gene is TRBV20-1, the J gene TRBJ2-3; no reliable D call. Per germline, CDR1 DFQATT and CDR2 SNEGSKA (reference sequence). This CDR3 is 11 amino acids long. V was shortened by 3 bases and J by 4 bases, with 5 bases between the two germline ends. Here the CDR3 reads CSASRADTQYF. In nucleotides, the CDR3 is TGCAGTGCTAGCCGAGCAGATACGCAGTATTTT.

This rearrangement joins TRBV2 to TRBJ1-1, with D tentatively TRBD1 (6 bases). Trimming stripped 11 bases from V and 4 bases from J, with 17 bases between. Germline CDR1 reads SNHLY; CDR2 reads FYNNEI. The CDR3 length is 13 residues. Here the CDR3 reads CAGARGLGTEAFF. CDR3 nucleotide sequence: TGTGCCGGCGCCAGGGGTTTGGGCACTGAAGCTTTCTTT. Combining the CDR3 with reference TRBV2 and TRBJ1-1 gives the whole variable domain EPEVTQTPSHQVTQMGQEVILRCVPISNHLYFYWYRQILGQKVEFLVSFYNNEISEKSEIFDDQFSVERPDGSNFTLKIRSTKLEDSAMYFCAGARGLGTEAFFGQGTRLTVV.

This sequence joins TRBV6-5 and TRBJ1-1; D is uncertain. The CDR3 runs 13 residues. V lost 8 bases and J lost 0, with 10 bases in between. Germline-derived CDR1 and CDR2 are MNHEY and SVGAGI. CDR3: CASGTDLNTEAFF. CDR3 coding DNA: TGTGCCAGCGGTACAGATCTGAACACTGAAGCTTTCTTT.

The chain carries TRBV18 and TRBJ1-2, with 9 bases identical to TRBD1. CDR1 and CDR2 from the germline V gene are KGHSH and LQKENI. Trimming cost V 0 bases and J 8 bases; bases outside gene matches: 7. This CDR3 is built from 15 residues. The CDR3 spells CASSPPTQGAEGYTF. In nucleotides, the CDR3 is TGTGCCAGCTCACCACCGACACAGGGGGCGGAAGGCTACACCTTC.

J is TRBJ2-7 and V is TRBV23-1; possibly TRBD2 for D (7 bases). TRBV23-1 is filed as an ORF, its function uncertain. The V end lost 2 bases, the J end lost 4 bases, and 15 bases lay between the germline ends. There are 15 residues in the CDR3. Here the CDR3 reads CASSQRPGEGYEQYF. Written as DNA, the CDR3 is TGCGCCAGCAGTCAAAGGCCAGGGGAGGGGTACGAGCAGTACTTC.

The sample holds a few counts of this clone. V usage is TRBV4-1 and J usage is TRBJ2-1; unclear D gene. There are 16 residues in the CDR3. V lost 1 base and J lost 0, with 10 bases in between. Germline CDR1 reads MGHRA; CDR2 reads YSYEKL. The CDR3 nucleotides read TGCGCCAGCAGCCAAGGACTGCTCTTCTCCTACAATGAGCAGTTCTTC. Protein sequence: CASSQGLLFSYNEQFF.

The chain has TRBV14 and TRBJ1-1; D gene ambiguous. Germline assignment: CDR1 SGHDN and CDR2 FVKESK. The CDR3 is 12 amino acids. Between the trimmed V and J ends, which lost 6 bases and 6 bases, there was a span of 11 bases. The CDR3 coding sequence is TGTGCCAGCAGTCACGACACCCCTGAAGCTTTCTTT. This translates into CASSHDTPEAFF.

V usage is TRBV6-5 and J usage is TRBJ1-6; 7 bases line up with TRBD1. CDR1 and CDR2 from the germline V gene are MNHEY and SVGAGI. This CDR3 has 14 residues. V dropped 7 bases and J dropped 10; count of bases not matched to a gene: 10. The chain's CDR3 is CASKGAQGGSPLHF. The CDR3 DNA is TGTGCCAGCAAAGGGGCCCAGGGGGGATCACCCCTCCACTTT.

V gene TRBV7-9 combines with J gene TRBJ2-7; 7 bases match TRBD1. V was pared by 1 base and J by 5 bases, with 2 bases of the junction left unmatched. The CDR3 covers 13 residues. Germline-derived CDR1 and CDR2 are SEHNR and FQNEAQ (reference sequence). CDR3 sequence (DNA): TGTGCCAGCAGCTTAGGACAGGGTAACGAGCAGTACTTC. It translates to CASSLGQGNEQYF.

This clone appeared a single time. The chain has TRBV5-1 and TRBJ1-1, with unresolved D. This CDR3 is 14 amino acids long. The V gene lost 2 bases and the J gene lost 1 base, with 9 bases spanning the gap. Germline loops: CDR1 SGHRS, CDR2 YFSETQ. CDR3 sequence (DNA): TGCGCCAGCAGCTTCAGTGAGGGGAACACTGAAGCTTTCTTT. Translating gives CASSFSEGNTEAFF.

The rearrangement joins TRBV7-8 to TRBJ2-7; D unclear. Trimming took 5 bases from V and 4 from J, leaving 6 bases between them. Germline V gene lookup returns CDR1 SGHVS and CDR2 FQNEAQ. This CDR3 spans 11 amino acids. The CDR3 sequence: CASSLRYEQYF. Written as DNA, the CDR3 is TGTGCCAGCAGCCTTCGGTACGAGCAGTACTTC. The variable domain in full, with the rest retrieved from reference TRBV7-8 and TRBJ2-7, is GAGVSQSPRYKVAKRGQDVALRCDPISGHVSLFWYQQALGQGPEFLTYFQNEAQLDKSGLPSDRFFAERPEGSVSTLKIQRTQQEDSAVYLCASSLRYEQYFGPGTRLTVT.

This clone was seen more than once but under ten times. At the DNA level, this CDR3 is encoded by other sequences in the same sample as well. The genes are TRBV30 and TRBJ1-2; weak D call: TRBD1 (5 bases). In germline, CDR1 is GTSNPN, CDR2 SVGIG (reference sequence). The CDR3 is 12 residues long. Trimming left V 2 bases short and J 1 base short, with 5 bases between. CDR3 sequence (DNA): TGTGCCTGGAGTCAGGGTAACTATGGCTACACCTTC. This translates into CAWSQGNYGYTF.

V and J are TRBV15 and TRBJ2-3, with 8 nucleotides matching TRBD1. Germline values: CDR1 LNHNV, CDR2 YYDKDF (reference sequence). The CDR3 extends over 14 amino acids. V lost 1 base and J lost 5; bases outside the gene matches: 2. The CDR3 region has the DNA TGTGCCACCAGCAGAGTCAGGGGGCTAGATACGCAGTATTTT. It encodes CATSRVRGLDTQYF.

The genes are TRBV7-2 and TRBJ1-2, with 12 bases fitting TRBD1. CDR3 size: 15 residues. Per the germline V gene, CDR1 is SGHTA and CDR2 is FQGNSA. J gave up 6 bases and V 4 bases, and 6 bases lay outside the gene matches. CDR3 sequence (DNA): TGTGCCAGCAGCTGGGACAGGGGGCGCAGAGATGGCTACACCTTC. This gives the protein CASSWDRGRRDGYTF.

The chain combines TRBV19 with TRBJ2-7, with TRBD2 matching over 14 bases. Looked up from germline, CDR1 is LNHDA and CDR2 is SQIVND (reference sequence). CDR3 length: 16 residues. Losses at the gene ends were 5 bases for V and 3 bases for J; bases not matched to a gene: 6. The CDR3 loop is CASSGGLAGGLYEQYF. CDR3 DNA: TGTGCCAGTAGTGGAGGACTAGCGGGGGGCCTCTACGAGCAGTACTTC.

Written as DNA, the CDR3 is TGTGCCAGCAGCTCAAGCACCACAGATACGCAGTATTTT. It encodes CASSSSTTDTQYF. The chain recombines TRBV9 with TRBJ2-3; D unclear. The CDR3 loop spans 13 amino acids. The germline V and J ends were trimmed by 4 bases and 2 bases, with 8 bases remaining between them. The germline V gene encodes CDR1 SGDLS and CDR2 YYNGEE.

The chain's CDR3 is CASTPEGISDSPLHF. Here the CDR3 DNA reads TGTGCCAGTACACCGGAGGGTATTTCGGATTCACCCCTCCACTTT. The rearrangement uses TRBV19 and TRBJ1-6; no clear D. The CDR3 loop spans 15 amino acids. Germline V lookup: CDR1 LNHDA, CDR2 SQIVND (reference sequence). V was cut by 7 bases and J by 8 bases, with 18 bases left in between.

This chain connects TRBV7-9 to TRBJ2-3; 9 bases are shared with TRBD1. Trimming at V came to 6 bases and at J to 6 bases, leaving 19 bases not matched to a gene. CDR1 and CDR2 (germline): SEHNR, FQNEAQ (reference sequence). This CDR3 comprises 18 residues. CDR3 DNA sequence: TGTGCCAGCAGACCGATTTTGAGGGACAGGGCTTCTCAGGATACGCAGTATTTT. It specifies CASRPILRDRASQDTQYF.

CDR3 nucleotides: TGTGCCAGCAAGGGAGGGAACTATGGCTACACCTTC. This sequence encodes CASKGGNYGYTF. The genes are TRBV6-5 and TRBJ1-2; D is unclear. Per the germline V gene, CDR1 is MNHEY and CDR2 is SVGAGI. The CDR3 loop spans 12 amino acids. V was cut by 7 bases and J by 2 bases, with 8 bases left in between.

This chain's CDR3 is CASRSGTGGSGEQFF. CDR3 sequence (DNA): TGTGCCAGCAGGTCCGGGACAGGGGGGTCAGGTGAGCAGTTCTTC. The chain joins TRBV6-5 to TRBJ2-1; the match to TRBD1 covers 11 bases. This CDR3 comprises 15 residues. Trimming took 6 bases from V and 9 from J; bases not matched to a gene: 10. CDR1 and CDR2 from the germline V gene are MNHEY and SVGAGI.

The chain couples TRBV14 to TRBJ1-4; 7 positions agree with TRBD1. This CDR3 spans 13 amino acids. V was clipped by 6 bases and J by 8 bases; unmatched bases: 6. CDR1 is SGHDN, CDR2 FVKESK, per germline. Here the CDR3 reads CASRPPGGEKLFF. CDR3 nucleotides: TGTGCCAGCAGACCTCCAGGGGGGGAAAAACTGTTTTTT.

V usage is TRBV5-8 and J usage is TRBJ1-3, with unresolved D. The V gene's germline CDR1 is SGHTS and CDR2 YDEGEE. The germline V and J ends were trimmed by 2 bases and 0 bases, with 6 bases remaining between them. This CDR3 is 14 amino acids long. The DNA for the CDR3 is TGTGCCAGCAGCTTTGCAGTCTCTGGAAACACCATATATTTT. It translates to CASSFAVSGNTIYF.

The genes are TRBV19 and TRBJ1-2, with TRBD1 as a possible D gene (6 bases). V was clipped by 4 bases and J by 0 bases, with 21 bases between them. The CDR3 consists of 18 residues. Looked up from germline, CDR1 is LNHDA and CDR2 is SQIVND (reference sequence). CDR3 DNA: TGTGCCAGTAGTAACATCCGGGACAACCTACTCTCTAACTATGGCTACACCTTC. Its protein is CASSNIRDNLLSNYGYTF.

J is TRBJ2-7 and V is TRBV7-2; D ambiguous. CDR1 and CDR2 from the germline V gene are SGHTA and FQGNSA. This CDR3 spans 16 amino acids. V dropped 1 base and J dropped 7 bases, with 20 bases sitting between them. The DNA for the CDR3 is TGTGCCAGCAGCTTAGTTGGTGATCCTCAGTCACGAGAGCAGTACTTC. It encodes CASSLVGDPQSREQYF.

This chain links TRBV25-1 with TRBJ2-2; 7 bases line up with TRBD2. CDR3 size: 16 residues. Germline loops: CDR1 MGHDK, CDR2 SYGVNS. V trimming: 1 base; J trimming: 2 bases; junction bases outside the gene matches: 4. The CDR3 DNA follows: TGTGCCAGCAGTGAATCGTGGACTAGAAACACCGGGGAGCTGTTTTTT. Translated, it gives CASSESWTRNTGELFF.

This clone was observed a handful of times. The V and J genes are TRBV7-9 and TRBJ2-7; D unresolved. CDR1 and CDR2 from the germline V gene are SEHNR and FQNEAQ (reference sequence). CDR3 length: 11 amino acids. V was clipped by 2 bases and J by 5 bases, with 4 bases between them. Here the CDR3 DNA reads TGTGCCAGCAGCTTAATCAACGAGCAGTACTTC. Encoded protein: CASSLINEQYF.